This T cell receptor beta chain was found in a study of preoperative IRX-2 immunotherapy in early breast cancer (dated by TCRdb to the late 2010s). A note on this clone: Its specific antigen is unknown. Per-nucleotide qualities are absent, and no much larger clonotype sits a single base away.

Interpreted using the paper, the treatment or condition label stands for: preoperative locoregional IRX-2 cytokine immunotherapy. The samples were obtained from a phase Ib study that tested preoperative, locoregional IRX-2 cytokine immunotherapy meant to prime immune responses. Before surgery, IRX-2 was given to the donors, who were patients with early-stage breast cancer. The CDR3 runs 15 amino acids, cysteine and phenylalanine included. Just CDR3 DNA is preserved here, 45 bases in frame from base 1. V and J are truncated by 0 bases and 8 bases respectively, leaving an intervening sequence of 14 bases. CDR1 SGHRS and CDR2 YFSETQ were looked up in the germline V gene. Receptor libraries were prepared by the immunoSEQ multiplex PCR assay. Drawn from immuneACCESS, this table holds only the in-frame rearrangements with V and J called that TCRdb kept. Clones are partly lost; checked studies trace under half to an unresolved V gene and leave the rest unexplained. Present in this sample are 75,000 to 100,000 clones, more than 80% of which were seen just once. The top ten hold 2% to 2.5% of the sample.

Sample: tumor tissue, taken after IRX-2 immunotherapy. The rearrangement combines TRBV5-1 with TRBJ1-4, with no confidently assigned D gene. The origin of this receptor is a human donor with breast cancer. The CDR3 reads CASSLEGPGREKLFF. The DNA reads TGCGCCAGCAGCTTGGAAGGCCCCGGACGCGAAAAACTGTTTTTT.